This is a list of T cell receptor beta chains from one sample in a study of blood T cell repertoires in COVID-19. Clones were sequenced by immunoSEQ multiplex PCR, and TCRdb holds only the in-frame ones, with some missing. Of about 70,000 clones in the sample, roughly 89% were seen once. Sequenced: peripheral blood. The receptors come from a man aged 50 or older with active COVID-19. CDR3s include the opening cysteine and the closing phenylalanine or tryptophan. D genes are given only for firm matches. Some rows have no size entry. The others give once, few or many, or a class for an expanded clone.

NA TRBJ2-3 16 NA TRBV11-2 TGTGCCAGCAGCTTTGGGCAGGGTGAGGTAACAGATACGCAGTATTTT CASSFGQGEVTDTQYF
NA TRBJ2-5 15 NA TRBV4-2 TGTGCCAGCAGCCAAGGGGGGGGGCCTGAAGAGACCCAGTACTTC CASSQGGGPEETQYF
NA TRBJ2-3 14 NA TRBV5-1 TGCGCCAGCAGCTTCCCGGGTAGCACAGATACGCAGTATTTT CASSFPGSTDTQYF
NA TRBJ1-1 14 NA TRBV11-3 TGTGCCAGCAGCCAGGGAATACGGAACACTGAAGCTTTCTTT CASSQGIRNTEAFF
TRBD2 TRBJ2-2 15 NA TRBV6-5 TGTGCCAGCAGTTACGAACTAGCGGGGGCCGGGGAGCTGTTTTTT CASSYELAGAGELFF
NA TRBJ1-6 12 NA TRBV6-5 TGTGCCAGCAGGTCAGGGCCATCACCCCTCCACTTT CASRSGPSPLHF
TRBD2 TRBJ2-1 17 NA TRBV18 TGTGCCAGCTCACCGGGGGTAGCGGGGACATACGACGGTGAGCAGTTCTTC CASSPGVAGTYDGEQFF
TRBD2 TRBJ2-5 14 NA TRBV5-1 TGCGCCAGCAGCTTCACGGGGAGGGGAGAGACCCAGTACTTC CASSFTGRGETQYF
TRBD1 TRBJ1-1 15 NA TRBV7-8 TGTGCCAGCAGCTTAGTTCAGGGGGCGAACACTGAAGCTTTCTTT CASSLVQGANTEAFF
TRBD1 TRBJ2-7 12 NA TRBV18 TGTGCCAGCTCACCGACAGGGAACGAGCAGTACTTC CASSPTGNEQYF
TRBD1 TRBJ2-5 15 NA TRBV5-1 TGCGCCAGCAGCTTGACATCCACAGGGGAAGAGACCCAGTACTTC CASSLTSTGEETQYF
NA TRBJ1-1 13 once TRBV18 TGTGCCAGCTCACCCCAGGTTTTGGGTGAAGCTTTCTTT CASSPQVLGEAFF
NA TRBJ2-1 13 NA TRBV19 TGTGCCAGTAGTATGAGGTTTGACAATGAGCAGTTCTTC CASSMRFDNEQFF
NA TRBJ2-2 14 NA TRBV6-1 TGTGCCAGCAGTGAAGACAGGGATGACGGGGAGCTGTTTTTT CASSEDRDDGELFF
TRBD1 TRBJ2-5 15 NA TRBV3-1/TRBV3-2 TGTGCCAGCAGCCAAGCGGCAGGGGGAGTTGAGACCCAGTACTTC CASSQAAGGVETQYF
TRBD1 TRBJ2-5 13 NA TRBV3-1/TRBV3-2 TGTGCCAGCAGCCCGACAGGGGTACGGACCCAGTACTTC CASSPTGVRTQYF
NA TRBJ2-6 19 NA TRBV5-4 TGTGCCAGCAGCCGAACAGGTCATGGAGAAAACTCTGGGGCCAACGTCCTGACTTTC CASSRTGHGENSGANVLTF
NA TRBJ2-5 13 NA TRBV11-2 TGTGCCAGCAGCTTACTTCTGCAGGAGACCCAGTACTTC CASSLLLQETQYF
NA TRBJ1-1 15 once TRBV5-1 TGCGCCAGCCATAGCCAGCCTGCAAGGAACACTGAAGCTTTCTTT CASHSQPARNTEAFF
TRBD2 TRBJ2-1 17 NA TRBV9 TGTGCCAGCAGGGATGGCAGCGGGGGGCTTATCTCCAATGAGCAGTTCTTC CASRDGSGGLISNEQFF
NA TRBJ1-4 14 NA TRBV15 TGTGCCACCAGTACAGGAATTATGGGTGAAAAACTGTTTTTT CATSTGIMGEKLFF
TRBD2 TRBJ2-7 15 NA TRBV9 TGTGCCAGCAGCGGAAGGGGGACTAGCGAAAACGAGCAGTACTTC CASSGRGTSENEQYF
NA TRBJ1-2 16 NA TRBV18 TGTGCCAGCTCACCATATACAGGGACGGGCAACTATGGCTACACCTTC CASSPYTGTGNYGYTF
TRBD2 TRBJ2-7 15 NA TRBV2 TGTGCCAGCAAAGGGACTACCGAAAGAGTGGGAGAGCAGTACTTC CASKGTTERVGEQYF
NA TRBJ2-5 12 NA TRBV2 TGTGCCAGCACCGGGGGTTCGGAGACCCAGTACTTC CASTGGSETQYF
TRBD2 TRBJ2-7 15 NA TRBV25-1 TGTGCCAGCAGTGAGATCGGCGGGGGGGCCTACGAGCAGTACTTC CASSEIGGGAYEQYF
TRBD1 TRBJ1-1 15 NA TRBV7-9 TGTGCCAGCAGCTTACCCACAGGGGAGAACACTGAAGCTTTCTTT CASSLPTGENTEAFF
TRBD2 TRBJ2-3 15 few TRBV5-1 TGCGCCAGCAGATCCACTAGCGGGGGCACAGATACGCAGTATTTT CASRSTSGGTDTQYF
TRBD1 TRBJ1-5 15 once TRBV9 TGTGCCAGCAGCGCTACAGGGGATAGCAATCAGCCCCAGCATTTT CASSATGDSNQPQHF
TRBD2 TRBJ2-1 15 NA TRBV6-4 TGTGCCAGCAGTGTACGAGCGGGGGACTACAATGAGCAGTTCTTC CASSVRAGDYNEQFF
TRBD1 TRBJ1-1 14 once TRBV10-1 TGCGCCAGCAGTAGGACAGGGAAGGACACTGAAGCTTTCTTT CASSRTGKDTEAFF
TRBD1 TRBJ2-1 14 NA TRBV6-6 TGTGCCAGCAGTACCGGGACAGGGGGCTTTGAGCAGTTCTTC CASSTGTGGFEQFF
TRBD1 TRBJ2-3 15 NA TRBV11-2 TGTGCCAGCACTCCCGGGACAGGTCTCACAGATACGCAGTATTTT CASTPGTGLTDTQYF
NA TRBJ1-3 16 NA TRBV5-1 TGCGCCAGCAGCTGGAGGTCAGACTACTCTGGAAACACCATATATTTT CASSWRSDYSGNTIYF
NA TRBJ1-2 15 NA TRBV5-6 TGTGCCAGCAGCTTGGCGTCAGGTTTTAACTATGGCTACACCTTC CASSLASGFNYGYTF
TRBD1 TRBJ2-7 14 NA TRBV7-3 TGTGCCAGCAGCATCGGACAGGGGGCCTACGAGCAGTACTTC CASSIGQGAYEQYF
TRBD1 TRBJ1-2 14 NA TRBV5-1 TGCGCCAGCAGCTTGGCGGGACAGGGGGGAGGCTACACCTTC CASSLAGQGGGYTF
TRBD2 TRBJ2-2 19 NA TRBV4-3 TGCGCCAGCAGCCAATGGACTAGCGGGGGGTTTTGGAACACCGGGGAGCTGTTTTTT CASSQWTSGGFWNTGELFF
TRBD1 TRBJ2-7 14 once TRBV9 TGTGCCAGCAACACAGGGGGGCAGGGACGCGAGCAGTACTTC CASNTGGQGREQYF
NA TRBJ1-2 13 NA TRBV4-2 TGTGCCAGCAGCCAAGATTTAACTTACGGCTACACCTTC CASSQDLTYGYTF
TRBD1 TRBJ2-7 13 NA TRBV29-1 TGCAGCGTGAAGGACAGGGAATTTAACGAGCAGTACTTC CSVKDREFNEQYF
TRBD2 TRBJ2-5 15 NA TRBV7-6 TGTGCCAGCAGCCCGACGACTAGCGGAGAAGAGACCCAGTACTTC CASSPTTSGEETQYF
NA TRBJ2-3 13 NA TRBV3-1/TRBV3-2 TGTGCCAGCAGCCTAGTAGGCACAGATACGCAGTATTTT CASSLVGTDTQYF
NA TRBJ2-7 12 NA TRBV7-9 TGTGCCAGCAGCATAACAGCCTCCGAGCAGTACTTC CASSITASEQYF
NA TRBJ2-7 11 NA TRBV20-1 TGCAGTGCTAGATCTTTTTACGAGCAGTACTTC CSARSFYEQYF
TRBD2 TRBJ2-1 16 NA TRBV10-2 TGCGCCAGCAGTTTGAGTCTGGCGGGGGCCTACAATGAGCAGTTCTTC CASSLSLAGAYNEQFF
NA TRBJ2-7 11 NA TRBV23-1 TGCGCCAGCAGTCTACGGGACGAGCAGTACTTC CASSLRDEQYF
TRBD2 TRBJ2-7 15 NA TRBV5-4 TGTGCCAGCAGCTTGCGCACAGGGACGGGAGGGGAGCAGTACTTC CASSLRTGTGGEQYF
NA TRBJ1-2 15 NA TRBV14 TGTGCCAGCAGCCAGGAGTGGGGCCCTAACTATGGCTACACCTTC CASSQEWGPNYGYTF
TRBD1 TRBJ1-2 14 NA TRBV30 TGTGCCTTGCAGTCCGGGACAGGCGGCGTTGGCTACACCTTC CALQSGTGGVGYTF